This TCR beta chain was found in a study of response to subunit inactivated influenza vaccine. Study findings and constraints: Authors suggested that a seasonal influenza vaccination recruits few new T cells each time.

MiXCR, run by TCRdb on the RT-PCR reads, gives a single entry per CDR3 protein. The table lists 500,000 to 550,000 distinct CDR3 sequences, roughly 8.2% of them singletons. This clonotype has just a few counts. Its antigen remains unidentified. From germline, CDR1 is LGHDT and CDR2 YNNKEL (reference sequence). The V end was cut by 2 bases, the J end by 0 bases, with 8 bases between. The CDR3 spans 14 residues. J is TRBJ2-7 and V is TRBV3-1; D is undetermined. The sequencing used PBMCs from blood, collected about 23 months after vaccination. The receptor was derived from a man between 50 and 69 years old who received an inactivated influenza vaccine. This CDR3 reads CASSQTANSYEQYF. The CDR3 DNA reads TGTGCCAGCAGCCAAACCGCGAACTCCTACGAGCAGTACTTC.